The 5 T cell receptor beta chains reported below all come from one sample, sequenced in a study of cytomegalovirus exposure and HLA in healthy donors. Researchers ran the PCR with 60 Vbeta and 13 Jbeta primers. This table comes from immunoSEQ multiplex PCR, and its TCRdb copy is limited to in-frame clones, with some not included. The repertoire holds around 100,000 clones, with approximately 80% as singletons. The source material was PBMCs. The receptors stem from a female donor in good health and CMV-seropositive.

As concerns this clone: Other DNA sequences in this sample translate to the same CDR3. This chain links TRBV18 with TRBJ1-5; D perhaps matches TRBD1 (6 bases). Per germline, CDR1 KGHSH and CDR2 LQKENI. The CDR3 sequence is 14 residues long. The V end lost 1 base, the J end lost 4 bases, and 8 bases lay between the germline ends. CDR3 in DNA: TGTGCCAGCTCACCACAGGACAGTAATCAGCCCCAGCATTTT. Its protein product is CASSPQDSNQPQHF. Supplemented by reference TRBV18 and TRBJ1-5, the full variable domain reads NAGVMQNPRHLVRRRGQEARLRCSPMKGHSHVYWYRQLPEEGLKFMVYLQKENIIDESGMPKERFSAEFPKEGPSILRIQQVVRGDSAAYFCASSPQDSNQPQHFGDGTRLSIL.

The chain combines TRBV6-4 with TRBJ2-3, with D perhaps TRBD1 (5 bases). The V gene lost 5 bases and the J gene lost 6 bases, with 12 bases spanning the gap. Germline V gives CDR1 MRHNA, CDR2 SNTAGT. This CDR3 has 13 residues. CDR3 protein: CASSTGSPDTQYF. The CDR3, as DNA: TGTGCCAGCAGTACAGGCTCCCCGGATACGCAGTATTTT.

The chain links TRBV10-3 to TRBJ2-5, with 7 nucleotides matching TRBD2. Germline V gene sequence: CDR1 ENHRY, CDR2 SYGVKD. J lost 5 bases, V lost 5 bases, and 11 bases had no gene match. The CDR3 is made up of 15 amino acids. CDR3 sequence reads: CAISNLVGRAETQYF. CDR3 bases: TGTGCCATCAGTAATTTGGTGGGGAGGGCGGAGACCCAGTACTTC.

The rearrangement links TRBV27 to TRBJ1-2; TRBD1 aligns across 7 bases. CDR1 MNHEY and CDR2 SMNVEV come from the germline V gene (reference sequence). The CDR3 has 12 residues. V lost 3 bases and J lost 5; bases outside the gene matches: 0. The CDR3 region is CASSFRGYGYTF. CDR3 nucleotides: TGTGCCAGCAGTTTCAGGGGGTATGGCTACACCTTC.

The chain has TRBV30 and TRBJ1-1; D remains unclear. This CDR3 has 14 amino acids. V lost 0 bases, J lost 0 bases, and 8 bases lay in between. Germline V lookup: CDR1 GTSNPN, CDR2 SVGIG (reference sequence). The chain's CDR3 is CAWSVPELNTEAFF. CDR3 in DNA: TGTGCCTGGAGTGTACCGGAGCTGAACACTGAAGCTTTCTTT.